These 9 T cell receptor beta chains were sequenced from one sample in a study of pediatric ulcerative colitis. Generated by immunoSEQ multiplex PCR, the TCRdb table keeps only in-frame clones and is missing some. The sample lists around 65,000 clones; 77% were seen once. Sequencing input: blood. The receptor set was obtained from a boy between 10 and 17 years old with moderate ulcerative colitis.

The chain recombines TRBV15 with TRBJ1-3; no firm D call. CDR3 length: 14 residues. V lost 0 bases to trimming and J lost 4 bases, with 7 bases between them. The V gene's germline CDR1 is LNHNV and CDR2 YYDKDF (reference sequence). The CDR3 region has the DNA TGTGCCACCAGCAGAGAGGTCAGGGGAAACACCATATATTTT. This sequence encodes CATSREVRGNTIYF.

The CDR3 spells CASSASGRYNEQFF. DNA for the CDR3: TGTGCCAGCAGCGCTAGCGGGAGGTACAATGAGCAGTTCTTC. This sequence joins TRBV11-3 and TRBJ2-1, with 11 bases matching TRBD2. The CDR3 is 14 amino acids. CDR1 and CDR2 from the germline V gene are SGHNT and YENEEA. V shed 5 bases and J 4 bases; nucleotides not matched to a gene: 1.

V is TRBV6-6 and J is TRBJ1-4; D perhaps matches TRBD1 (5 bases). Germline V gene lookup returns CDR1 MNHNY and CDR2 SVGAGI (reference sequence). V lost 0 bases and J lost 8, with 13 bases in between. The CDR3 is made up of 15 amino acids. The CDR3 sequence: CASSYSSRATEKLFF. The CDR3 DNA reads as TGTGCCAGCAGTTACTCGTCCAGGGCCACCGAAAAACTGTTTTTT.

The rearrangement links TRBV10-3 to TRBJ2-5; D is ambiguous. Germline V lookup: CDR1 ENHRY, CDR2 SYGVKD. V was shortened by 6 bases and J by 3 bases, with 11 bases between the two germline ends. This CDR3 contains 13 residues. CDR3 loop: CAIRSQQEETQYF. In DNA form, the CDR3 reads TGTGCCATCAGAAGCCAGCAAGAAGAGACCCAGTACTTC.

This clone was seen more than once but under ten times. The gene calls are TRBV4-1 and TRBJ2-5; D possibly matches TRBD1 or TRBD2 (5 bases each). This CDR3 has 14 residues. V was cut by 2 bases and J by 1 base, with 8 bases left in between. The germline V gene encodes CDR1 MGHRA and CDR2 YSYEKL. Written as DNA, the CDR3 is TGCGCCAGCAGCCAATGGGGGTCCCAAGAGACCCAGTACTTC. This sequence encodes CASSQWGSQETQYF.

The chain combines TRBV11-2 with TRBJ1-4, with D perhaps TRBD1 (6 bases). Germline CDR1 SGHAT, CDR2 FQNNGV. This CDR3 region has 15 residues. Deletions cut 6 bases from V and 4 bases from J, with 15 bases between. The CDR3 protein is CASRIRGLLNEKLFF. CDR3 in DNA: TGTGCCAGCAGAATCAGGGGACTACTTAATGAAAAACTGTTTTTT.

The chain recombines TRBV25-1 with TRBJ2-5, with D possibly being TRBD2 (6 bases). The V end was cut by 6 bases, the J end by 4 bases, with 18 bases between. This CDR3 is built from 15 residues. Germline values: CDR1 MGHDK, CDR2 SYGVNS. For the CDR3, the DNA is TGTGCCAGCAGCAACTCGGCTAGGCGGGGAGAGACCCAGTACTTC. This translates into CASSNSARRGETQYF. The full variable domain, its missing parts supplied by reference TRBV25-1 and TRBJ2-5, is EADIYQTPRYLVIGTGKKITLECSQTMGHDKMYWYQQDPGMELHLIHYSYGVNSTEKGDLSSESTVSRIRTEHFPLTLESARPSHTSQYLCASSNSARRGETQYFGPGTRLLVL.

The chain recombines TRBV2 with TRBJ1-3; D may be TRBD1 (5 bases). V lost 4 bases and J lost 5, with 12 bases in between. The germline gives CDR1 SNHLY, CDR2 FYNNEI. The CDR3 totals 14 residues. CDR3 bases: TGTGCCAGCAGTGGGGGCAGAGAAAGAAACACCATATATTTT. This translates into CASSGGRERNTIYF.

This clone came up a few times. Here the CDR3 reads CASSPNPRGELFF. CDR3 DNA sequence: TGTGCCAGCAGCCCCAACCCTAGGGGGGAACTGTTTTTT. The rearrangement links TRBV11-3 to TRBJ1-4; TRBD1 might be the D (6 bases). The CDR3 is made up of 13 amino acids. Germline V lookup: CDR1 SGHNT, CDR2 YENEEA. Trimming took off 5 bases at V and 12 bases at J, with 16 bases between the two ends.